Described below is a single TCR beta chain sequence and its context. Combining CD45RO+ cells with CCR7-negative CD45RA+ TemRA cells gave CD8 memory. The CDR3 has 16 amino acids. V was pared by 4 bases and J by 4 bases, with 8 bases of the junction left unmatched. Per germline, CDR1 MNHEY and CDR2 SMNVEV (reference sequence). Only in-frame clones appear in the TCRdb table, and some are missing; sequencing was by immunoSEQ multiplex PCR. The sample includes about 320,000 clones, roughly 91% of them seen just once. This sample is part of a study of shared clonotypes between healthy human individuals. The TCR comes from a man between 18 and 35 years old in good health. This chain connects TRBV27 to TRBJ2-3; 10 bases align to TRBD1. The specimen sequenced was memory CD8+ T cells sorted from blood. Specified subset: CD45RO+ cells pooled with CCR7-negative TemRA cells. The CDR3 loop reads CASSSETGGVADTQYF. The CDR3 DNA follows: TGTGCCAGCAGTTCCGAGACAGGGGGCGTCGCAGATACGCAGTATTTT.